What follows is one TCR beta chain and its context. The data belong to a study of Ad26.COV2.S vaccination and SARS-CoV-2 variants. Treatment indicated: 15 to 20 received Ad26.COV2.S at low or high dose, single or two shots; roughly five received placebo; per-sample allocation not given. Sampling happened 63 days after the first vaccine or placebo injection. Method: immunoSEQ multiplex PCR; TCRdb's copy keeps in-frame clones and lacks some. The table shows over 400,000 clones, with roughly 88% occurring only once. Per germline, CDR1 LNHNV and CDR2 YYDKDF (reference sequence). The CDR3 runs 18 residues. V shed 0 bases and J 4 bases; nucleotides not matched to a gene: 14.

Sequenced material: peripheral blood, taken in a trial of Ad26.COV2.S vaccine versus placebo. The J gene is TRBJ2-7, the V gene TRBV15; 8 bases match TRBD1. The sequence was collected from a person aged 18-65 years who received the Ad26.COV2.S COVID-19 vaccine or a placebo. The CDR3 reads CATSRDPLGQAFTYEQYF. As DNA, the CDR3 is TGTGCCACCAGCAGAGATCCCTTGGGACAGGCTTTTACTTACGAGCAGTACTTC. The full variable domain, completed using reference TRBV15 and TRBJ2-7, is DAMVIQNPRYQVTQFGKPVTLSCSQTLNHNVMYWYQQKSSQAPKLLFHYYDKDFNNEADTPDNFQSRRPNTSFCFLDIRSPGLGDTAMYLCATSRDPLGQAFTYEQYFGPGTRLTVT.